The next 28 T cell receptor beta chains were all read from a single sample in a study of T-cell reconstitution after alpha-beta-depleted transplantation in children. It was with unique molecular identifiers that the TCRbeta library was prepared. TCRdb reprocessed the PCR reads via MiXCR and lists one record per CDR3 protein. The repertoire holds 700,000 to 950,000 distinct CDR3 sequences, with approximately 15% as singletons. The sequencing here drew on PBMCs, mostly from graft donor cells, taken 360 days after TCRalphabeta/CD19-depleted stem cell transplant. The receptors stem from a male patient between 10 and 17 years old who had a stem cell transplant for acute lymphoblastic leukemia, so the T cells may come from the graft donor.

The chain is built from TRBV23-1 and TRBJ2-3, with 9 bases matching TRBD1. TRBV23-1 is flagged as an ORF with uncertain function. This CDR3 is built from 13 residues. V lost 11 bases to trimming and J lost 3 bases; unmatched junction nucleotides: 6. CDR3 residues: CAEGTGLTDTQYF. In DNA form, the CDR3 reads TGCGCCGAAGGGACAGGGTTGACAGATACGCAGTATTTT.

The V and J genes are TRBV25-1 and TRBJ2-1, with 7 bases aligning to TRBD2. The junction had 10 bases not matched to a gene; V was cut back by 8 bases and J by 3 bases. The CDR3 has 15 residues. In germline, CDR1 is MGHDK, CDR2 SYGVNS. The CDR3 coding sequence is TGTGCCAGCTCCCTTGCGGGGAGGGGCTACAATGAGCAGTTCTTC. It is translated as CASSLAGRGYNEQFF.

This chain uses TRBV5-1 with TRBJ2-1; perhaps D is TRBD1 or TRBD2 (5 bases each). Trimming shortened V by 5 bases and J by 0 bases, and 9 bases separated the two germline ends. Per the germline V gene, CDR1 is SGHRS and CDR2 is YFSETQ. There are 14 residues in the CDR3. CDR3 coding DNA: TGCGCCAGCAGTATGGGGACCTCCTACAATGAGCAGTTCTTC. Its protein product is CASSMGTSYNEQFF. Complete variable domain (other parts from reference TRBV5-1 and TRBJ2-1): KAGVTQTPRYLIKTRGQQVTLSCSPISGHRSVSWYQQTPGQGLQFLFEYFSETQRNKGNFPGRFSGRQFSNSRSEMNVSTLELGDSALYLCASSMGTSYNEQFFGPGTRLTVL.

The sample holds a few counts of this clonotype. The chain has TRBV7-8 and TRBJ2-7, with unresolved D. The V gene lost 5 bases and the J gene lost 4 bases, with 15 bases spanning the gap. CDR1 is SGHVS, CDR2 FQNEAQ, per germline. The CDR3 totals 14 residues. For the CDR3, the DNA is TGTGCCAGCAGCCCAACCCGTTTAGGGTACGAGCAGTACTTC. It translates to CASSPTRLGYEQYF.

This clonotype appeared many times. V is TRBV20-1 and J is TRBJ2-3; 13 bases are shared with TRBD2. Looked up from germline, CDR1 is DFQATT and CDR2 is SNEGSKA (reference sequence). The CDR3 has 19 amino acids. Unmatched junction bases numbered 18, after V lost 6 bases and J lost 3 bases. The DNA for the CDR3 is TGCAGTGCCATACCCGGGACTAGCGGGATAGGGGTTGGGACAGATACGCAGTATTTT. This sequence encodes CSAIPGTSGIGVGTDTQYF.

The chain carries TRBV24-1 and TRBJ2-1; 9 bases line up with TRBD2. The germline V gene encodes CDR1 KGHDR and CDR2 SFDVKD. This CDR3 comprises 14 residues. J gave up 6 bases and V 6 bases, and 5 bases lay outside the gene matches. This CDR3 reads CATSSSGIGNEQFF. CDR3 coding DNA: TGTGCCACCAGTTCTAGCGGGATCGGCAATGAGCAGTTCTTC.

CDR3 amino acids: CSVSGTVNTEAFF. The CDR3 nucleotides read TGCAGCGTCTCCGGGACGGTGAACACTGAAGCTTTCTTT. This chain uses TRBV29-1 with TRBJ1-1; D perhaps matches TRBD1 (5 bases). V was pared by 6 bases and J by 0 bases, with 11 bases between. The CDR3 spans 13 residues. Germline lookup yields CDR1 SQVTM and CDR2 ANQGSEA.

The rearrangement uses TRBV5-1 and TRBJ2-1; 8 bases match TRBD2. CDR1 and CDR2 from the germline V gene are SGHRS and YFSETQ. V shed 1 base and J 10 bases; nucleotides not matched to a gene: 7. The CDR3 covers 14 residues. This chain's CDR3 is CASSLWGTRSEQFF. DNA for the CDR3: TGCGCCAGCAGCTTGTGGGGGACTAGGAGCGAGCAGTTCTTC.

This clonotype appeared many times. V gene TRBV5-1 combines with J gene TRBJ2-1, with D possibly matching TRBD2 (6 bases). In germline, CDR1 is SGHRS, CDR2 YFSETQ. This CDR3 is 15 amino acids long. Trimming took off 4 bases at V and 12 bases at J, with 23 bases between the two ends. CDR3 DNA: TGCGCCAGCAGCCCCAGGGAGGCCGAACCTCGGGGGCAGTTCTTC. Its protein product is CASSPREAEPRGQFF.

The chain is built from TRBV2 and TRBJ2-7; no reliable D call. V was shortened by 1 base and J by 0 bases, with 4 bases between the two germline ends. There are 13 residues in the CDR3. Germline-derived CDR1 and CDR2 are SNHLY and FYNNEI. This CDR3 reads CASSEDHSYEQYF. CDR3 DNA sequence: TGTGCCAGCAGTGAAGACCACTCCTACGAGCAGTACTTC. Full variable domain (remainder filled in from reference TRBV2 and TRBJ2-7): EPEVTQTPSHQVTQMGQEVILRCVPISNHLYFYWYRQILGQKVEFLVSFYNNEISEKSEIFDDQFSVERPDGSNFTLKIRSTKLEDSAMYFCASSEDHSYEQYFGPGTRLTVT.

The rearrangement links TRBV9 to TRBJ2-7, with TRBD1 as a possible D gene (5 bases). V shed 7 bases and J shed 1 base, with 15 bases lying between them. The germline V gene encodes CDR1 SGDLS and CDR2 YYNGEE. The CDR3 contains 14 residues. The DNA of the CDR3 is TGTGCCAGCGCCCTGGGCCGACAGTCCTACGAGCAGTACTTC. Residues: CASALGRQSYEQYF.

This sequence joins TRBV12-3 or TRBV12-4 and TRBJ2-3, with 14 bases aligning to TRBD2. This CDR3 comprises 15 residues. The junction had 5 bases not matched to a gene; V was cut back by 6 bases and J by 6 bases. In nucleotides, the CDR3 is TGTGCCAGCAGCCGCCGGACTAGCGGGAGGGATACGCAGTATTTT. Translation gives CASSRRTSGRDTQYF.

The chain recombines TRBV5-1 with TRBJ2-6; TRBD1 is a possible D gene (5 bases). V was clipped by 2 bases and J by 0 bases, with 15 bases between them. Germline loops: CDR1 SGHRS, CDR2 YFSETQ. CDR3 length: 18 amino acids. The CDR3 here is CASSLSGQGSSGANVLTF. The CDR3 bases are TGCGCCAGCAGCTTATCAGGGCAGGGCAGCTCTGGGGCCAACGTCCTGACTTTC.

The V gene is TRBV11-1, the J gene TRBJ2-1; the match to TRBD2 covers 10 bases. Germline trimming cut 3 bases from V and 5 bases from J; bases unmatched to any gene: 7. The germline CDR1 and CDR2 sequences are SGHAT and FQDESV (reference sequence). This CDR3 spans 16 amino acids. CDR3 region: CASSLLGTSANNEQFF. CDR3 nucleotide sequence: TGTGCCAGCAGCTTGCTCGGGACTAGCGCCAACAATGAGCAGTTCTTC. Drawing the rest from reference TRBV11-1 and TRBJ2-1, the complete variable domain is EAEVAQSPRYKITEKSQAVAFWCDPISGHATLYWYRQILGQGPELLVQFQDESVVDDSQLPKDRFSAERLKGVDSTLKIQPAELGDSAMYLCASSLLGTSANNEQFFGPGTRLTVL.

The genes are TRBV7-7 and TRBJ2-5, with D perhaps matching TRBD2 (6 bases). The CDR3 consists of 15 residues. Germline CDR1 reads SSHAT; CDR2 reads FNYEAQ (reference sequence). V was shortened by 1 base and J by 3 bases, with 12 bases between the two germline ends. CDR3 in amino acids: CASSLDWEAEETQYF. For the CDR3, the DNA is TGTGCCAGCAGCTTAGATTGGGAGGCCGAAGAGACCCAGTACTTC.

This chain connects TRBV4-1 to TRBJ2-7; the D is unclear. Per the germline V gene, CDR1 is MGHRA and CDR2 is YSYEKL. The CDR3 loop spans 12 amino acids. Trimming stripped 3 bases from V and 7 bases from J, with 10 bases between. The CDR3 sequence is CASSQTPEEQYF. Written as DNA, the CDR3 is TGCGCCAGCAGCCAGACTCCGGAGGAGCAGTACTTC.

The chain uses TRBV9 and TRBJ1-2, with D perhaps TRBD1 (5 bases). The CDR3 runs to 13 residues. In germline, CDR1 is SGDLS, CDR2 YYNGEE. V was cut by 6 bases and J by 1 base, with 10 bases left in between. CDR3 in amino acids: CASTRGFNYGYTF. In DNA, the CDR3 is TGTGCCAGCACACGGGGGTTTAACTATGGCTACACCTTC.

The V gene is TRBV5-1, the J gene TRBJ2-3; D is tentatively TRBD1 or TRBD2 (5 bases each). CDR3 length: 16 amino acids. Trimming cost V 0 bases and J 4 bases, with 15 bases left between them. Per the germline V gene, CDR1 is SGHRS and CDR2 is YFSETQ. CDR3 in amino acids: CASSLDRRVVSDTQYF. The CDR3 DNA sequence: TGCGCCAGCAGCTTGGACAGGCGGGTAGTCTCAGATACGCAGTATTTT.

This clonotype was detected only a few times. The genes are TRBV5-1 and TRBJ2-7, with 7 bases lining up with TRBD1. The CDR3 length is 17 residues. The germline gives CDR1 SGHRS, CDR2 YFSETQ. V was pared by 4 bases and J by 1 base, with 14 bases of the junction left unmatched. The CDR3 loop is CASSLTLTGPSSYEQYF. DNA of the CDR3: TGCGCCAGCAGCCTAACTTTGACAGGGCCATCTTCCTACGAGCAGTACTTC.

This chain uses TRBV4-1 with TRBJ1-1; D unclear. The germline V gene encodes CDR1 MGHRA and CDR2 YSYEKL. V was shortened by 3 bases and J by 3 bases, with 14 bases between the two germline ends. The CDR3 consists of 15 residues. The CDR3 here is CASSQLTRRDTEAFF. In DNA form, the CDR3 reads TGCGCCAGCAGCCAGTTGACGCGGAGGGACACTGAAGCTTTCTTT.

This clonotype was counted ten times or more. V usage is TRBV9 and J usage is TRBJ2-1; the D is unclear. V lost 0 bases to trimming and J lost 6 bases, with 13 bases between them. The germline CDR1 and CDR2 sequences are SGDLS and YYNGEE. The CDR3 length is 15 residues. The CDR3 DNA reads TGTGCCAGCAGCGTAGGCCTAGTAGGAAGCAATGAGCAGTTCTTC. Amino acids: CASSVGLVGSNEQFF.

CDR3 nucleotides: TGTGCCACCAGCAGAGAGCCCACCTCTAGACTCACAGATACGCAGTATTTT. It encodes CATSREPTSRLTDTQYF. The chain carries TRBV15 and TRBJ2-3, with D uncertain. The CDR3 loop spans 17 amino acids. Looked up from germline, CDR1 is LNHNV and CDR2 is YYDKDF (reference sequence). Trimming cost V 0 bases and J 2 bases, with 15 bases left between them.

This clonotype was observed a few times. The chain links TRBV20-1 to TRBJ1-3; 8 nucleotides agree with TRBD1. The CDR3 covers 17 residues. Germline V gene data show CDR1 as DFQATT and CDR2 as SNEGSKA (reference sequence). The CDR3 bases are TGCAGGGCCAATCTTCGGACAGGGAAGAGCTCTGGAAACACCATATATTTT. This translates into CRANLRTGKSSGNTIYF.

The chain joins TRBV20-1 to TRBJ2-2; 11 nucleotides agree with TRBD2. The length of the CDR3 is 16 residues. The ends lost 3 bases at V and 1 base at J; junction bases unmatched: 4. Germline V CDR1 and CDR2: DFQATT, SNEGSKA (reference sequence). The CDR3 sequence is CSASLLAGGNTGELFF. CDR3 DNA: TGCAGTGCTAGTCTCCTAGCGGGAGGGAACACCGGGGAGCTGTTTTTT.

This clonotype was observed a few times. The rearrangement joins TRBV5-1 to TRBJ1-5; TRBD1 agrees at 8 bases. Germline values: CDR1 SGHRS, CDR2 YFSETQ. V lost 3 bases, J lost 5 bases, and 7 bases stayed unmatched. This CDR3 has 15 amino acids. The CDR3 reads CASSSGQGRHQPQHF. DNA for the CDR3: TGCGCCAGCAGCTCCGGACAGGGTAGACATCAGCCCCAGCATTTT.

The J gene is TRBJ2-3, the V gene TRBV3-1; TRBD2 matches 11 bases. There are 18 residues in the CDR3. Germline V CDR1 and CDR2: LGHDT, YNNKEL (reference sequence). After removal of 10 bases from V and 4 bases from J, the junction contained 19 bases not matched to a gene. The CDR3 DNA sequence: TGTGCCATCAGTTTAGGTAGCGGGAGGGCCTTATACGCAGATACGCAGTATTTT. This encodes CAISLGSGRALYADTQYF.

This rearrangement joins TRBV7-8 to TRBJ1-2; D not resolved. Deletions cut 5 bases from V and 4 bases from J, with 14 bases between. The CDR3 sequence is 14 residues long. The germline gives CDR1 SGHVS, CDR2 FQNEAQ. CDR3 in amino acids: CASSLPSDGYGYTF. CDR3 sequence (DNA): TGTGCCAGCAGCCTCCCCTCGGACGGCTATGGCTACACCTTC. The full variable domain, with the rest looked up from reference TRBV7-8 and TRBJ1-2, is GAGVSQSPRYKVAKRGQDVALRCDPISGHVSLFWYQQALGQGPEFLTYFQNEAQLDKSGLPSDRFFAERPEGSVSTLKIQRTQQEDSAVYLCASSLPSDGYGYTFGSGTRLTVV.

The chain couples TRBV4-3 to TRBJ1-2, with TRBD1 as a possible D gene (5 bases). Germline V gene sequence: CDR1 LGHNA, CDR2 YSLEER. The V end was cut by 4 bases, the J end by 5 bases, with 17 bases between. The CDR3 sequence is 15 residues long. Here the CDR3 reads CASSLSNRGPYGYTF. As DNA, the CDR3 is TGCGCCAGCAGCCTATCCAATAGGGGCCCGTATGGCTACACCTTC.